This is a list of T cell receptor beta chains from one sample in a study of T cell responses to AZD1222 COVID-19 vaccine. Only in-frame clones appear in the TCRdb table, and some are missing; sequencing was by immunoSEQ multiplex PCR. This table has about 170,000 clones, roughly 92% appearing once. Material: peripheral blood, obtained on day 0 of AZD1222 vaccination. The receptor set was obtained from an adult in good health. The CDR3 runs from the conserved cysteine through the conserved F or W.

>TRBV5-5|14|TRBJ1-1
CASSLVRENTEAFF
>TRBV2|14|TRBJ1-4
CASTWDREYEKLFF
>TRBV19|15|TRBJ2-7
CASSIGIGVGYEQYF
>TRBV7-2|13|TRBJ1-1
CASSRLGWTEAFF
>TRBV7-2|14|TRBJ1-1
CASSRRQGRTEAFF
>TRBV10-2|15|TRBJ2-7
CASSVADRVSYEQYF
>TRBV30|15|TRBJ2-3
CAWSVLAGVTDTQYF
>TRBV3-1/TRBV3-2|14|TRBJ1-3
CASSHTGLGNTIYF
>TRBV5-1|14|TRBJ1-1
CASSLEPMNTEAFF
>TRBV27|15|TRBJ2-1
CASSSGWSSYNEQFF
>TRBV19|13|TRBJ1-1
CASSWGAGTEAFF
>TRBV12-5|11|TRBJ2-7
CASGLSVEQYF
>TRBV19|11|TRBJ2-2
CASWGTGELFF
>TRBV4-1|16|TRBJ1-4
CASSLAGEGANEKLFF
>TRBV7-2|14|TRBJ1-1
CASSLQSLGTEAFF
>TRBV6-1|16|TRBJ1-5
CASSEAGHYSNQPQHF
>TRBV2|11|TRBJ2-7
CASRSYYEQYF
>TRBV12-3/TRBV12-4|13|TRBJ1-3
CASRQLAGNTIYF
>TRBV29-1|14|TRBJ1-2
CSVEGQGPFYGYTF
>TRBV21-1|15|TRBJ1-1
CASSVKHKSGTEAFF
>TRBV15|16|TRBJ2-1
CATSQTEGLSYNEQFF
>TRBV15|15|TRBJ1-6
CATSRDSGGESPLHF
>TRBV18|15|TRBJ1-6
CASSPRDSPNSPLHF
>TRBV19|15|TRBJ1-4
CASSIARSSREKLFF
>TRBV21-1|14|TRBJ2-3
CASSKEVQIGQAIF
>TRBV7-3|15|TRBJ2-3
CASSLTVRDTDTQYF
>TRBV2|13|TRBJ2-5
CASRDTGAGTQYF
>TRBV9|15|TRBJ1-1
CASSVAGRGNTEAFF
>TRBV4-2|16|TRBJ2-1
CASSQEGGLVYNEQFF
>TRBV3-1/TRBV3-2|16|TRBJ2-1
CASSQEWGRSYNEQFF
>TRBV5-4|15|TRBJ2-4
CASSSRGESKNIQYF
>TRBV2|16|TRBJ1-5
CASTPQGQISNQPQHF
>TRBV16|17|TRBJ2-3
CASSQSPTGGRSDTQYF
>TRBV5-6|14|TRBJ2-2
CASSLVPASGELFF
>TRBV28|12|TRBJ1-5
CASRDSNWPQHF
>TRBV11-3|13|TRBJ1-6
CASSPGSNSPLHF
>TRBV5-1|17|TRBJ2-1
CASSPPGLAGGRGEQFF
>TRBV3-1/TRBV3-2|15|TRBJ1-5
CASSLGTGENQPQHF